This TCR beta chain was obtained from a study of T cell responses to AZD1222 COVID-19 vaccine. Across the whole study: Pooled together were second doses at about 4 or about 12 weeks.

Only in-frame clones appear in the TCRdb table, and some are missing; sequencing was by immunoSEQ multiplex PCR. The table shows under 200,000 clones, with approximately 95% occurring only once. CDR1 LNHDA and CDR2 SQIVND come from the germline V gene (reference sequence). V lost 6 bases, J lost 2 bases, and 22 bases lay in between. CDR3 size: 17 residues. Worth noting for this clone: Its antigen is unknown.

Study-level findings and limits: Only 5 or 6 individuals given AZD1222 were seropositive at baseline. It should be noted that donors were predominantly white British and more often female, and clonal diversity was possibly underestimated. Spike regions recognized by vaccine-associated CD4 TCRs spanned the protein, led by 160-218 and 743-854.

This receptor was taken from an adult in good health. This chain joins TRBV19 and TRBJ1-2; TRBD1 might be the D (5 bases). The source material was peripheral blood, sampled on day 0 of AZD1222 vaccination. The CDR3 loop reads CASSLAGPSFANYGYTF. CDR3 nucleotides: TGTGCCAGTAGCCTCGCGGGGCCCTCTTTTGCGAACTATGGCTACACCTTC.